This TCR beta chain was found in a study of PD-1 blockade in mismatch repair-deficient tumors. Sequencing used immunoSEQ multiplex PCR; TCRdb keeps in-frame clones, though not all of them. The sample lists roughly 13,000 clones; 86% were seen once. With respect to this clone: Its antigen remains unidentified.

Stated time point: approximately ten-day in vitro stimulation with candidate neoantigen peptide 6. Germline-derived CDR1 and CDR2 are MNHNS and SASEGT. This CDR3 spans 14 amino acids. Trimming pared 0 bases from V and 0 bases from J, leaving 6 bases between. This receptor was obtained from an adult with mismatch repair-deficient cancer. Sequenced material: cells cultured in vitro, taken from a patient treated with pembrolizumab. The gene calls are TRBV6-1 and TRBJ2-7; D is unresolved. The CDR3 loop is CASSEAISSYEQYF. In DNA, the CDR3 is TGTGCCAGCAGTGAAGCGATCAGCTCCTACGAGCAGTACTTC.